This T cell receptor beta chain came from a study of low-dose radiotherapy and immunotherapy resistance in tumors. Covering alpha and beta chains, TRAV- and TRBV-specific primers were used for the first-strand cDNA. TCR amplification involved about 21 PCR cycles with a constant-region primer and V-primer adapter. MiXCR, applied by TCRdb to the reads, yields one record per CDR3 protein. The sample records around 11,000 distinct CDR3 sequences, less than 75% being singletons. The sequence was collected from a human donor with advanced metastatic prostate, ovarian, gallbladder or colorectal cancer (not recorded which). This table probably holds off-target reads from a library built for another chain.

The CDR3 is CASSVGTGYQETQYF. The CDR3 coding sequence is TGCGCCAGCAGCGTCGGGACAGGGTACCAAGAGACCCAGTACTTC. This chain connects TRBV4-1 to TRBJ2-5; 9 bases fit TRBD1. The CDR3 totals 15 residues. Germline-derived CDR1 and CDR2 are MGHRA and YSYEKL. J was trimmed by 0 bases and V by 5 bases; bases with no gene match: 4.